These 27 T cell receptor beta chains were all obtained from the same sample, sequenced in a study of OX40 agonist ivuxolimab in advanced cancers. Method: immunoSEQ multiplex PCR; TCRdb's copy keeps in-frame clones and lacks some. Altogether about 83,000 clones are present, about 89% being singletons, with the ten largest covering 0.43%. The sample was CD4+ or CD8+ T cells sorted from blood, taken in a trial of the OX40 agonist ivuxolimab. These receptor sequences come from an adult with an advanced solid tumor such as melanoma, head and neck, liver or kidney cancer.

This chain joins TRBV9 and TRBJ2-5; D possibly corresponds to TRBD2 (6 bases). The CDR3 consists of 15 residues. V was cut by 4 bases and J by 5 bases, with 18 bases left in between. Germline-derived CDR1 and CDR2 are SGDLS and YYNGEE. Written as DNA, the CDR3 is TGTGCCAGCAGCCCCCATAGTCGGGAGTGGGAGACCCAGTACTTC. It translates to CASSPHSREWETQYF.

The chain couples TRBV28 to TRBJ2-7; possible D gene TRBD1, 6 bases. Germline assignment: CDR1 MDHEN and CDR2 SYDVKM. Trimming removed 4 bases at V and 5 bases at J, with 18 bases between. This CDR3 region has 15 residues. The CDR3 region is CASSSLKAGVDEQYF. The CDR3 bases are TGTGCCAGCAGTTCGCTTAAAGCAGGGGTCGACGAGCAGTACTTC.

The chain links TRBV28 to TRBJ2-6; D call uncertain. CDR1 is MDHEN, CDR2 SYDVKM, per germline. Deletions cut 3 bases from V and 0 bases from J, with 12 bases between. The CDR3 loop spans 17 amino acids. The CDR3 nucleotides are TGTGCCAGCAGTTTTGAAGGCTGGCCCTCTGGGGCCAACGTCCTGACTTTC. It specifies CASSFEGWPSGANVLTF.

The chain uses TRBV6-4 and TRBJ2-1, with D perhaps assigned TRBD1 or TRBD2 (5 bases each). The CDR3 consists of 18 residues. V lost 0 bases, J lost 1 base, and 16 bases lay in between. The germline CDR1 and CDR2 sequences are MRHNA and SNTAGT. The CDR3 reads CASSDSRGRGRSYNEQFF. Written as DNA, the CDR3 is TGTGCCAGCAGTGACTCGAGGGGCCGGGGCCGATCCTACAATGAGCAGTTCTTC.

The chain couples TRBV5-1 to TRBJ2-1; D is undetermined. Trimming removed 0 bases at V and 1 base at J, with 5 bases between. This CDR3 is built from 14 residues. Per the germline V gene, CDR1 is SGHRS and CDR2 is YFSETQ. The CDR3 sequence is CASSLGLSYNEQFF. The DNA of the CDR3 is TGCGCCAGCAGCTTGGGACTGTCCTACAATGAGCAGTTCTTC.

The chain carries TRBV10-3 and TRBJ2-7; no clear D. The V and J ends lost 6 bases and 2 bases respectively, with 5 bases between them. CDR3 length equals 11 residues. Germline CDR1 reads ENHRY; CDR2 reads SYGVKD. Here the CDR3 reads CAIRDTYEQYF. The CDR3 DNA is TGTGCCATCAGGGATACCTACGAGCAGTACTTC.

The CDR3 here is CASSLGLQSSGNTIYF. CDR3 coding DNA: TGTGCCAGCAGCTTGGGACTACAGAGCTCTGGAAACACCATATATTTT. This chain connects TRBV5-4 to TRBJ1-3; D ambiguous. The V and J ends lost 0 bases and 0 bases respectively, with 10 bases between them. The CDR3 runs 16 residues. Germline V gene sequence: CDR1 SGHNT, CDR2 YYREEE (reference sequence).

The chain links TRBV2 to TRBJ2-1; 13 nucleotides align to TRBD2. Trimming at V came to 7 bases and at J to 5 bases, leaving 2 bases not matched to a gene. This CDR3 is built from 14 residues. In germline, CDR1 is SNHLY, CDR2 FYNNEI. The CDR3, as DNA: TGTGCCAGCACCGGGACTAGCGGGGACAATGAGCAGTTCTTC. The encoded protein is CASTGTSGDNEQFF.

The rearrangement joins TRBV6-6 to TRBJ1-1; a possible D gene is TRBD1 (5 bases). The CDR3 is 14 amino acids. V was cut by 0 bases and J by 7 bases, with 12 bases left in between. CDR1 is MNHNY and CDR2 is SVGAGI in the germline V gene (reference sequence). The CDR3 is CASSYSSLRDEAFF. CDR3 DNA: TGTGCCAGCAGTTACTCGAGTCTCAGGGATGAAGCTTTCTTT.

V and J are TRBV19 and TRBJ1-2; D is possibly TRBD1 (5 bases). Germline V lookup: CDR1 LNHDA, CDR2 SQIVND (reference sequence). The CDR3 spans 12 residues. Trimming removed 8 bases at V and 6 bases at J, with 13 bases between. In nucleotides, the CDR3 is TGTGCCAGTGCGAGACAGTTGGATGGCTACACCTTC. Its translation is CASARQLDGYTF.

The chain is built from TRBV6-6 and TRBJ2-7; TRBD1 matches at 7 bases. There are 13 residues in the CDR3. The J segment lost 3 bases and the V segment lost 6 bases, leaving 5 bases of the junction unmatched. In germline, CDR1 is MNHNY, CDR2 SVGAGI (reference sequence). The CDR3 coding sequence is TGTGCCAGCAGAAGGGACAGATTCTACGAGCAGTACTTC. Its protein product is CASRRDRFYEQYF.

In its sample, this clone was seen once. CDR3 region: CASSYSGGAQPQHF. Written as DNA, the CDR3 is TGTGCCAGCAGTTACTCGGGAGGGGCTCAGCCCCAGCATTTT. J is TRBJ1-5 and V is TRBV6-6, with D perhaps TRBD1 (5 bases). The CDR3 is made up of 14 amino acids. V gave up 0 bases and J gave up 6 bases, with 9 bases separating them. CDR1 MNHNY and CDR2 SVGAGI come from the germline V gene (reference sequence).

The count of this clone is one. V and J are TRBV28 and TRBJ1-2; 8 nucleotides align to TRBD1. Unmatched junction bases numbered 6, after V lost 5 bases and J lost 1 base. CDR1 MDHEN and CDR2 SYDVKM come from the germline V gene. The CDR3 covers 15 residues. The CDR3 coding sequence is TGTGCCAGCAGTGCGCAGGGGGCTCTTAACTATGGCTACACCTTC. Its translation: CASSAQGALNYGYTF.

This chain links TRBV19 with TRBJ2-7, with a weak D call TRBD1 (5 bases). CDR1 is LNHDA and CDR2 is SQIVND in the germline V gene (reference sequence). The CDR3 loop spans 11 amino acids. V dropped 8 bases and J dropped 5 bases, with 10 bases sitting between them. The CDR3: CASLGANEQYF. The CDR3 nucleotides read TGTGCCAGTCTTGGGGCCAACGAGCAGTACTTC. Full variable domain (rest looked up from reference TRBV19 and TRBJ2-7): DGGITQSPKYLFRKEGQNVTLSCEQNLNHDAMYWYRQDPGQGLRLIYYSQIVNDFQKGDIAEGYSVSREKKESFPLTVTSAQKNPTAFYLCASLGANEQYFGPGTRLTVT.

This chain connects TRBV7-9 to TRBJ1-3; 10 nucleotides agree with TRBD1. V lost 3 bases to trimming and J lost 2 bases; unmatched junction nucleotides: 10. The CDR3 runs 18 residues. The V gene's germline CDR1 is SEHNR and CDR2 FQNEAQ (reference sequence). DNA of the CDR3: TGTGCCAGCAGCTTGGCCCCACCGGGACAGGGGACTGGAAACACCATATATTTT. This codes for CASSLAPPGQGTGNTIYF.

J is TRBJ1-2 and V is TRBV5-8; 8 bases line up with TRBD1. Trimming removed 2 bases from V and 4 bases from J; junction bases left unmatched: 7. The V gene's germline CDR1 is SGHTS and CDR2 YDEGEE. The CDR3 is 15 amino acids. CDR3 bases: TGTGCCAGCAGCTTTCAGGGGGCGGTAGGCTATGGCTACACCTTC. Encoded protein: CASSFQGAVGYGYTF.

The count of this clone is one. The chain couples TRBV18 to TRBJ1-1, with TRBD1 matching 8 bases. CDR1 KGHSH and CDR2 LQKENI come from the germline V gene. This CDR3 contains 14 residues. V was clipped by 6 bases and J by 8 bases; unmatched bases: 11. DNA for the CDR3: TGTGCCAGCTCTCCAGATGACAGGGGATTGGAAGCTTTCTTT. It yields the protein CASSPDDRGLEAFF. The complete variable domain, with remaining parts taken from reference TRBV18 and TRBJ1-1, reads NAGVMQNPRHLVRRRGQEARLRCSPMKGHSHVYWYRQLPEEGLKFMVYLQKENIIDESGMPKERFSAEFPKEGPSILRIQQVVRGDSAAYFCASSPDDRGLEAFFGQGTRLTVV.

The chain uses TRBV10-3 and TRBJ2-1; possibly TRBD2 for D (5 bases). The CDR3 sequence is 12 residues long. In germline, CDR1 is ENHRY, CDR2 SYGVKD. The ends were cut back, 5 bases at V and 7 bases at J, with 9 bases in the middle. CDR3 bases: TGTGCCATCAGTCCCTCGGGAAATGAGCAGTTCTTC. This encodes CAISPSGNEQFF.

The sample holds one count of this clone. This chain links TRBV4-3 with TRBJ1-2; TRBD1 aligns across 7 bases. V lost 3 bases to trimming and J lost 8 bases; unmatched junction nucleotides: 9. CDR3 length: 14 amino acids. Germline V CDR1 and CDR2: LGHNA, YSLEER. This CDR3 reads CASSHQTGSEGYTF. The CDR3 region has the DNA TGCGCCAGCAGCCATCAGACAGGGAGTGAGGGCTACACCTTC.

This clone was counted only a few times. The chain is built from TRBV18 and TRBJ1-1, with 8 nucleotides matching TRBD1. Germline-derived CDR1 and CDR2 are KGHSH and LQKENI. The V and J ends lost 6 bases and 10 bases, in that order; junction bases with no gene match: 13. The CDR3 covers 14 residues. The DNA of the CDR3 is TGTGCCAGCTCGCCGGACAGGGACGGAAGGGGAGCTTTCTTT. Protein: CASSPDRDGRGAFF. The whole variable domain, remainder taken from reference TRBV18 and TRBJ1-1, is NAGVMQNPRHLVRRRGQEARLRCSPMKGHSHVYWYRQLPEEGLKFMVYLQKENIIDESGMPKERFSAEFPKEGPSILRIQQVVRGDSAAYFCASSPDRDGRGAFFGQGTRLTVV.

The chain recombines TRBV6-1 with TRBJ2-3; D call uncertain. Germline assignment: CDR1 MNHNS and CDR2 SASEGT. This CDR3 comprises 12 residues. Trimming removed 6 bases at V and 4 bases at J, with 8 bases between. The CDR3 loop reads CASRKGPDTQYF. CDR3 coding DNA: TGTGCCAGCAGGAAGGGTCCAGATACGCAGTATTTT.

J is TRBJ2-7 and V is TRBV5-4, with 7 bases matching TRBD1. The CDR3 has 15 residues. Losses at the gene ends were 0 bases for V and 4 bases for J; bases not matched to a gene: 7. The germline V gene encodes CDR1 SGHNT and CDR2 YYREEE (reference sequence). The CDR3: CASSLGGGFKYEQYF. The CDR3 region has the DNA TGTGCCAGCAGCTTGGGAGGGGGCTTCAAGTACGAGCAGTACTTC.

J is TRBJ2-7 and V is TRBV4-2; TRBD1 aligns across 10 bases. The germline V gene encodes CDR1 LGHNA and CDR2 YNFKEQ. V gave up 1 base and J gave up 3 bases; unmatched junction bases: 3. The CDR3 totals 15 residues. The CDR3 DNA sequence: TGTGCCAGCAGCCAAGGGGACAGGGGAGACTACGAGCAGTACTTC. The encoded protein is CASSQGDRGDYEQYF.

The chain uses TRBV6-1 and TRBJ1-3, with 8 bases fitting TRBD1. The V segment lost 3 bases and the J segment 8 bases; nucleotides outside the gene matches: 6. CDR3 size: 14 residues. CDR1 is MNHNS, CDR2 SASEGT, per germline. The CDR3 protein is CASSDGQGVDTIYF. DNA of the CDR3: TGTGCCAGCAGTGACGGACAGGGAGTTGACACCATATATTTT.

V gene TRBV25-1 combines with J gene TRBJ2-3; D is possibly TRBD1 (5 bases). Per germline, CDR1 MGHDK and CDR2 SYGVNS. The ends were cut back, 2 bases at V and 0 bases at J, with 9 bases in the middle. CDR3 length: 15 amino acids. This CDR3 reads CASSEGASSTDTQYF. The CDR3 nucleotides read TGTGCCAGCAGTGAAGGGGCATCTAGCACAGATACGCAGTATTTT.

V and J are TRBV6-1 and TRBJ2-5; unclear D gene. Per the germline V gene, CDR1 is MNHNS and CDR2 is SASEGT. V lost 3 bases and J lost 3, with 8 bases in between. This CDR3 is built from 13 residues. The DNA of the CDR3 is TGTGCCAGCAGTGAGGGCGGAGAAGAGACCCAGTACTTC. Translating gives CASSEGGEETQYF.

A word on this clone: One end of the junction does not line up with germline, which may come from a read error. V is TRBV7-7 and J is TRBJ2-1; 16 bases are shared with TRBD2. This CDR3 is built from 16 residues. Looked up from germline, CDR1 is SSHAT and CDR2 is FNYEAQ (reference sequence). The CDR3 nucleotides are TGTGCTAGCAGCCTGGGACTAGCGGGGGGGTCGGATGAGCAGTTCTTC. Its protein product is CASSLGLAGGSDEQFF. The full variable domain, in which reference TRBV7-7 and TRBJ2-1 provide the parts outside the CDR3, is GAGVSQSPRYKVTKRGQDVTLRCDPISSHATLYWYQQALGQGPEFLTYFNYEAQPDKSGLPSDRFSAERPEGSISTLTIQRTEQRDSAMYRCASSLGLAGGSDEQFFGPGTRLTVL.